This T cell receptor beta chain comes out of a study of blood T cell repertoires in COVID-19. About the research overall: COVID-19 samples from acute and convalescent phases originated in the United States, Italy and Spain.

Method: immunoSEQ multiplex PCR; TCRdb's copy keeps in-frame clones and lacks some. The sample consists of tens of thousands of clones, 75% to 90% of them appearing once. The CDR3 contains 15 residues. Germline CDR1 reads SGHTA; CDR2 reads FQGNSA. J was trimmed by 7 bases and V by 1 base; bases with no gene match: 4. The chain recombines TRBV7-2 with TRBJ1-4, with TRBD1 matching over 9 bases. Sequencing input: peripheral blood. The TCR was taken from a man under 40 with active or convalescent COVID-19. CDR3 sequence: CASSLVSDRGEKLFF. CDR3 nucleotides: TGTGCCAGCAGCTTAGTTTCGGACAGGGGTGAAAAACTGTTTTTT.